This TCR beta chain was profiled in a study of blood T cell repertoires in COVID-19. Germline CDR1 and CDR2: SGHVS and FQNEAQ. This CDR3 has 12 residues. Trimming took off 5 bases at V and 8 bases at J, with 9 bases between the two ends. Source study methods: The assay estimated nucleated cells by amplifying reference gene primers. The assay was immunoSEQ multiplex PCR, and TCRdb's table has in-frame clones only and misses some. V and J calls plus clone size are reproduced from that table; the DNA served to infer D and trimming. The sample lists roughly 35,000 clones, roughly 86% occurring once. J is TRBJ1-4 and V is TRBV7-8, with a weak D call TRBD1 (5 bases). The sequence came from a human donor in a cohort sampled during active COVID-19. Material for sequencing was peripheral blood. The CDR3 region has the DNA TGTGCCAGCAGCCCCCAGGGCGAAAAACTGTTTTTT. It yields the protein CASSPQGEKLFF.